These 5 T cell receptor beta chains were sequenced from one sample in a study of T cells in localized non-small cell lung cancer. Some clones are missing from TCRdb's copy, which holds only in-frame ones; the method was immunoSEQ multiplex PCR. The sample holds tens of thousands of clones, about 89% seen once. Sequencing was performed on peripheral blood, taken before any cancer treatment. Source of these receptors: a man aged 35-69 years with stage I lung adenocarcinoma.

The chain couples TRBV5-6 to TRBJ1-2; D uncertain. CDR3 length: 12 residues. V was shortened by 3 bases and J by 7 bases, with 10 bases between the two germline ends. Germline CDR1 SGHDT, CDR2 YYEEEE. Written as DNA, the CDR3 is TGTGCCAGCAGCTCCGGACGAGGTGGCTACACCTTC. It translates to CASSSGRGGYTF.

V and J are TRBV29-1 and TRBJ1-1; D not certain. The length of the CDR3 is 17 residues. The germline V gene has CDR1 SQVTM and CDR2 ANQGSEA. The V and J ends lost 3 bases and 0 bases respectively, with 20 bases between them. The CDR3 protein is CSVEPTGRNQMNTEAFF. CDR3 coding DNA: TGCAGCGTTGAGCCAACTGGACGGAACCAAATGAACACTGAAGCTTTCTTT.

The CDR3 protein is CASSQDTGGSYEQYF. The DNA of the CDR3 is TGCGCCAGCAGCCAAGACACGGGAGGCTCCTACGAGCAGTACTTC. The chain employs TRBV4-1 and TRBJ2-7; 7 bases match TRBD2. V lost 0 bases and J lost 0; bases outside the gene matches: 2. The CDR3 runs 15 residues. Per germline, CDR1 MGHRA and CDR2 YSYEKL.

CDR3 sequence: CASSRWTSTNYGYTF. CDR3 nucleotides: TGCGCCAGCAGCCGCTGGACAAGTACTAACTATGGCTACACCTTC. The J gene is TRBJ1-2, the V gene TRBV4-1, with a weak D call TRBD1 (5 bases). CDR1 is MGHRA and CDR2 is YSYEKL in the germline V gene. Trimming pared 4 bases from V and 0 bases from J, leaving 12 bases between. The CDR3 length is 15 residues.

CDR3 amino acids: CASSLVSFGNTGELFF. For the CDR3, the DNA is TGTGCCAGCAGCTTGGTGTCTTTCGGGAACACCGGGGAGCTGTTTTTT. This chain connects TRBV5-6 to TRBJ2-2; D call uncertain. V was shortened by 0 bases and J by 1 base, with 10 bases between the two germline ends. CDR1 is SGHDT and CDR2 is YYEEEE in the germline V gene. The CDR3 length is 16 residues.